This T cell receptor (beta chain) is drawn from a study of cytomegalovirus exposure and HLA in healthy donors (dated by TCRdb to the late 2010s). For context, the study as a whole: According to an earlier analysis of 587 of the donors, 150 million to 200 million T cells yielded over 100 million unique TCR beta sequences and more than 250 Gb of sequence data. An early release that covered approximately 600 HLA-typed donors contained about 300 gigabases of sequencing data and 70 million to 100 million unique TCR sequences. The genetic ancestry cluster associated with self-reported Caucasian donors included 70% to 85% of the approximately 400 genotyped donors. The aim of the study was to test whether cataloging public T cell receptors could identify signatures of past pathogen exposure. The study used immunosequencing to profile the T cell repertoires of more than 650 subjects and linked those repertoires to cytomegalovirus serostatus. Along with the approximately 670-subject first cohort, a separate validation cohort of over a hundred different subjects was used. High-throughput TCR immunosequencing, statistical association of individual TCRs with disease status, and machine learning were combined to predict cytomegalovirus infection status. A later analysis re-examined previously published TCR beta repertoires from hundreds of donors and added high-resolution HLA genotyping to investigate patterns of TCR occurrence. Rather than using new phenotypic data, the later analysis identified candidate immune exposures from TCR beta sequences and from how often those sequences occurred across donors. An earlier analysis of 587 of the donors used high-throughput TCR beta sequencing to judge whether each TCR beta V gene segment behaved as functional or pseudogenic. Donor age, sex, ethnicity and CMV serostatus were collected together with the repertoire data. A later genetic analysis took genome-wide SNP genotypes for about 55% of the roughly 670 donors and used that subset as a discovery cohort. Every repertoire in the discovery cohort had been generated on one and the same sequencing platform. Class I and class II HLA loci were covered by the typing at four-digit resolution. The number of donors typed differed by locus, with about 629-630 for A, B, C, DRB1 and DQB1, 522 for DQA1, 600 to 610 for DPA1, and some 440 for DPB1. About five DR-DQ haplotypes were treated as single units for association and clustering because of strong linkage in the cohort. Among a few hundred genotyped donors of the cohort, an average of 235,054 unique TCR beta nucleotide sequences were sequenced per donor, roughly 20% of them non-productive.

Trimming at the junction amounts to 0 bases on V and 2 bases on J, and the germline ends lie 3 bases apart. CDR1 and CDR2, looked up from the germline V gene, are SGHRS and YFSETQ. The CDR3 numbers 12 residues from cysteine through phenylalanine. Just CDR3 DNA is preserved here, 36 bases in frame from base 1. Points the paper makes about the study in general: A later genetic analysis associated a missense DCLRE1C variant with V-gene and J-gene trimming of TCR beta chains, and an independent cohort replicated the association. The authors suggested that the approach could potentially be extended to other disease states and immunological phenotypes. The 87-base-pair reads could not distinguish some IMGT-functional V segments, including TRBV6-2 and TRBV6-3, so those segments were excluded. The study listed approximately 150 TCR beta chains as associated with cytomegalovirus. A further reported finding was that TCR beta sequences accurately predicted the HLA-A and HLA-B alleles for most subjects in the first cohort. Compared with the approximately 600-donor mean, donors in an Asian-associated ancestry cluster had fewer N-insertions in productive TCRs, according to a later genetic analysis. In an earlier analysis of approximately 590 of the donors, most TCR beta V segments were observed in productive rearrangements about 87% or about 30% of the time, broadly matching IMGT annotations. In a later analysis, most CMV-associated TCR beta chains were found to appear HLA-restricted, with HLA associations seemingly driven largely by CMV exposure. While some public TCRs were present in many individuals, most TCR sequences turned up only very rarely across donors. Because some donors lacked HLA typing at each locus, the association tests relied only on the typed subset. Several of the top co-occurrence clusters appeared to be linked to parvovirus B19, influenza, CMV and Epstein-Barr virus, according to a later analysis. A later analysis associated 15,000 to 20,000 TCR beta sequences with specific HLA alleles at a false discovery rate of 0.05. Immune exposure information for the cohort was limited to CMV serostatus. Correlated functional status among segregating V segments might reflect linkage disequilibrium, but an unknown experimental factor could not be ruled out. A cluster of highly shared sequence variants was judged likely to represent a technical artifact of the sequencing pipeline. Roughly uniform sequencing depth across donors was assumed in presence/absence analyses, although this assumption may not hold. The earlier analysis of around 600 of the donors excluded some 15 rarely observed V segments, including chromosome 9 orphons, because counts were too low. Cytomegalovirus status was reported to be diagnosed by the classifier with high specificity and sensitivity in both the original and validation cohorts. A later analysis found that TCR association rates varied across HLA loci, with DRB1 alleles showing the most associated TCRs and HLA-C alleles the fewest. The cohort was sequenced for TCR beta chains only, and without alpha or paired-chain data the features that could be detected were limited. In vitro tests confirmed that a few of the cytomegalovirus-associated TCR beta chains recognize cytomegalovirus antigens. When HLA alleles, especially DR and DQ, strongly co-occurred, TCR associations were difficult to assign to individual alleles. A later analysis found that HLA-associated TCR beta chains were more clonally expanded and had lower generation probabilities than equally common non-associated chains.

The cohort was made up of 500 to 850 healthy bone marrow donors. Cohort members were all nominally healthy when sampled, although unrecorded immune exposures were likely present. The donor was CMV seropositive and belonged to the group of 250 to 300 seropositive cohort members. Every donor gave a peripheral blood sample, and the peripheral blood mononuclear cells from that sample were used for TCR beta sequencing. Genomic DNA was extracted from the blood cell samples with the Qiagen DNeasy Blood Extraction Kit. Libraries were prepared through the immunoSEQ multiplex PCR assay. A mixture of 60 forward primers for TCR Vbeta segments and 13 reverse primers for TCR Jbeta segments was used in the multiplex PCR. The CDR3 region of rearranged TCR beta genes was amplified from genomic DNA with a multiplex PCR assay. The Illumina HiSeq System was used to sequence the amplified TCR beta libraries as 87-base-pair reads. Processing in the source paper ran as follows. A later analysis counted approximately 84 million unique TCR beta chains across the 500 to 850 repertoires, and roughly 11 million of these chains were shared by at least two donors. A nearest-neighbor algorithm error-corrected the raw reads and collapsed the reads into unique sequences, merging closely related sequences to remove PCR and sequencing errors. Alignment of CDR3 sequences to IMGT reference sequences was used to assign V, D and J gene segments. Each retained sequence needed at least a six-nucleotide match to both a V gene segment and a J gene segment. Rearrangements were classified as productive when the CDR3 lacked stop codons and remained in frame with V and J, and all other rearrangements were classified as non-productive. Following IMGT convention, CDR3 was defined as the stretch from the second conserved V-encoded cysteine up to the conserved J-encoded phenylalanine. Sequences without an unambiguous match to a single V gene segment were excluded from the earlier analysis of 450 to 650 of the donors. In an earlier analysis of some 590 of the donors, a V segment was called functional when productive rearrangements were above 56.7%, and segregating when the standard deviation between donors exceeded 5%. A statistical classification framework was built to diagnose cytomegalovirus status from the catalog of TCR beta chain sequences. In a later analysis, V and J genes were assigned by comparing TCR nucleotide sequences against IMGT/GENE-DB human TR gene sequences. A later analysis assigned CDR3 sequences and most-parsimonious VDJ recombination scenarios with the TCRdist pipeline. In a later analysis, each TCR beta chain was defined by its CDR3 amino acid sequence together with its V-gene family, and reads lacking a unique V-gene family were excluded. As a way to deal with suspected cross-contamination and a sequencing artifact, a later analysis dropped nearly 600 nucleotide sequences that were highly shared and had low generation probability. For each public chain, a later analysis derived a clonal expansion index from normalized ranks of inferred template counts within each repertoire. In a later analysis, generation probabilities were computed using a VDJ recombination model fitted to out-of-frame rearrangements, and the results were checked against IGoR. Hypergeometric tests were used in a later analysis to score TCR-TCR, TCR-HLA and TCR-CMV co-occurrence, with a repertoire-size bias correction applied to the TCR pairs. False discovery rates were estimated in a later analysis by permuting HLA or CMV assignments 20 times. In a later analysis, co-occurring TCRs were grouped with DBSCAN, and TCRdist sequence similarity was added when clustering was performed within HLA-allele-positive subsets. Repertoires with fewer than 30,000 or more than 120,000 public chains were left out of co-occurrence clustering, as were roughly five repertoires with anomalous nucleotide sharing. This immuneACCESS table, as held by TCRdb, lists in-frame sequences with V and J called but not all clones. Of the missing ones, under half trace to an unresolved V gene in checked studies; the others have no known cause. That table supplies the V and J calls and clone size; D and trimming were determined from the DNA. In all, the sample holds about 120,000 clones, and approximately 17% of those were seen once. The ten biggest clones cover approximately 2.9% of the sample.

Worth noting for this clone: Its antigen is not yet known. No base quality information exists; no much larger clone differs at one position.

Source material: PBMCs. Recombination joined TRBV5-1 with TRBJ2-7; no D segment can be confidently identified. This receptor was obtained from a female donor in good health and CMV-seropositive. This receptor carries the CDR3 CASSLDTYEQYF. In nucleotide form, the sequence is TGCGCCAGCAGCTTGGACACCTACGAGCAGTACTTC.